The entry below describes one T cell receptor beta chain. Its antigen is currently unknown. The entry originates in a study of cytomegalovirus exposure and HLA in healthy donors. Study context: Membership in the Caucasian-associated ancestry cluster was found for 81% of 398 genotyped donors.

Overall study results and limits: Association of a missense DCLRE1C variant with TCR beta V- and J-gene trimming was reported in a later analysis.

PCR employed 60 Vbeta and 13 Jbeta primers. Using immunoSEQ multiplex PCR, the repertoire was profiled, and TCRdb retains in-frame clones only, with some absent. This table has 130,000 to 150,000 clones, roughly 72% appearing once. The origin of this receptor is a man in his forties or fifties in good health and CMV-seronegative. The sample comprised PBMCs.

The CDR3 DNA reads TGTGCCAGTAGTATAGATCACCAGCGGGGTTCACCCCTCCACTTT. This gives the protein CASSIDHQRGSPLHF. J is TRBJ1-6 and V is TRBV19; D unresolved. Deletions cut 0 bases from V and 9 bases from J, with 12 bases between. Germline values: CDR1 LNHDA, CDR2 SQIVND (reference sequence). This CDR3 has 15 residues.